The 15 T cell receptor beta chains below come from one sample, sequenced in a study of response to subunit inactivated influenza vaccine. TCRdb reprocessed the RT-PCR reads via MiXCR and lists one record per CDR3 protein. The table shows 450,000 to 600,000 distinct CDR3 sequences, with roughly 7.9% occurring only once. The sample in question was PBMCs from blood, obtained approximately 25 months after vaccination. Every receptor here comes from a man aged 45 to 70 who received an inactivated influenza vaccine.

This clonotype was picked up many times. V and J are TRBV10-3 and TRBJ2-1; 10 bases are a match to TRBD2. The CDR3 runs 16 residues. The junction had 4 bases not matched to a gene; V was cut back by 5 bases and J by 0 bases. The germline gives CDR1 ENHRY, CDR2 SYGVKD. The CDR3 DNA reads TGTGCCATCAGTAGACTAGCGGGTAGCTCCTACAATGAGCAGTTCTTC. It yields the protein CAISRLAGSSYNEQFF.

Worth noting for this clonotype: One base away lies a much larger clone, so this may be a sequencing read error. The chain has TRBV5-1 and TRBJ2-1; 9 bases map to TRBD1. CDR1 SGHRS and CDR2 YFSETQ come from the germline V gene. The ends lost 0 bases at V and 9 bases at J; junction bases unmatched: 4. The CDR3 has 14 amino acids. The CDR3 sequence is CASSLGTGATEQFF. The CDR3 nucleotides are TGCGCCAGCAGCTTGGGGACAGGGGCCACTGAGCAGTTCTTC. The entire variable domain, with the rest obtained from reference TRBV5-1 and TRBJ2-1, is as follows: KAGVTQTPRYLIKTRGQQVTLSCSPISGHRSVSWYQQTPGQGLQFLFEYFSETQRNKGNFPGRFSGRQFSNSRSEMNVSTLELGDSALYLCASSLGTGATEQFFGPGTRLTVL.

In the case of this clonotype: This may be a read error, as it is one base from a much larger clone. This chain links TRBV3-1 with TRBJ2-2; weak D call: TRBD2 (5 bases). The CDR3 totals 15 residues. In germline, CDR1 is LGHDT, CDR2 YNNKEL (reference sequence). The DNA for the CDR3 is TGTGCCAGCAGCTCTCGTGTGGGGATCACCGGGGAGCTGTATTTT. It translates to CASSSRVGITGELYF.

This clonotype has ten or more counts. The J gene is TRBJ2-3, the V gene TRBV20-1; 11 nucleotides agree with TRBD2. V dropped 1 base and J dropped 5; count of bases not matched to a gene: 5. The CDR3 sequence is 15 residues long. From germline, CDR1 is DFQATT and CDR2 SNEGSKA (reference sequence). The chain's CDR3 is CSARGRLAGKDTQYF. The CDR3 DNA is TGCAGTGCTAGAGGAAGACTAGCGGGGAAAGATACGCAGTATTTT.

This clonotype was detected ten times or more. The V gene is TRBV7-2, the J gene TRBJ2-2; D unclear. V lost 1 base and J 2 bases, leaving 5 bases between the germline ends. The CDR3 has 14 residues. Germline V gene data show CDR1 as SGHTA and CDR2 as FQGNSA. The CDR3 is CASSLDINTGELFF. The DNA for the CDR3 is TGTGCCAGCAGCTTAGATATAAACACCGGGGAGCTGTTTTTT.

This clonotype was observed a few times. The rearrangement uses TRBV18 and TRBJ2-1; 9 nucleotides align to TRBD2. There are 15 residues in the CDR3. The ends lost 3 bases at V and 5 bases at J; junction bases unmatched: 5. CDR1 and CDR2 from the germline V gene are KGHSH and LQKENI. The CDR3 sequence is CASSPLAGHNNEQFF. Written as DNA, the CDR3 is TGTGCCAGCTCACCCCTAGCGGGACATAACAATGAGCAGTTCTTC.

The genes are TRBV12-3 or TRBV12-4 and TRBJ2-1; D possibly uses TRBD1 or TRBD2 (5 bases each). V lost 7 bases and J 4 bases, leaving 17 bases between the germline ends. This CDR3 comprises 15 residues. The CDR3 DNA sequence: TGTGCCAGCACCCCCCCCGGGGCTGAGTACAATGAGCAGTTCTTC. The encoded protein is CASTPPGAEYNEQFF.

The chain recombines TRBV12-3 or TRBV12-4 with TRBJ1-2; 8 bases align to TRBD1. The CDR3 runs 14 residues. V lost 5 bases, J lost 6 bases, and 8 bases stayed unmatched. In nucleotides, the CDR3 is TGTGCCAGCAGTCCAAGCCAGGGGGCTAATGGCTACACCTTC. Translated, it gives CASSPSQGANGYTF.

This clonotype occurred a few times. The chain links TRBV2 to TRBJ1-4, with no clear D. Germline assignment: CDR1 SNHLY and CDR2 FYNNEI. The V end lost 6 bases, the J end lost 8 bases, and 10 bases lay between the germline ends. The CDR3 is 12 amino acids. CDR3 sequence: CASSQAQEKLFF. The CDR3 DNA is TGTGCCAGCAGCCAGGCACAGGAAAAACTGTTTTTT.

This clonotype was picked up a small number of times. The chain has TRBV7-6 and TRBJ2-2; D is perhaps TRBD2 (5 bases). This CDR3 has 14 residues. Germline values: CDR1 SGHVS, CDR2 FNYEAQ. Between the trimmed V and J ends, which lost 2 bases and 7 bases, there was a span of 11 bases. Written as DNA, the CDR3 is TGTGCCAGCAGCTTACATCCGGGGATCGGGGAGCTGTTTTTT. Translating it yields CASSLHPGIGELFF. The full variable domain, rest sourced from reference TRBV7-6 and TRBJ2-2, is GAGVSQSPRYKVTKRGQDVALRCDPISGHVSLYWYRQALGQGPEFLTYFNYEAQQDKSGLPNDRFSAERPEGSISTLTIQRTEQRDSAMYRCASSLHPGIGELFFGEGSRLTVL.

There are a few counts of this clonotype. The chain employs TRBV4-2 and TRBJ1-5; D is perhaps TRBD1 (6 bases). Germline loops: CDR1 LGHNA, CDR2 YNFKEQ. This CDR3 is 16 amino acids long. Trimming removed 0 bases at V and 7 bases at J, with 16 bases between. CDR3 nucleotide sequence: TGTGCCAGCAGCCAAGATAAAGGCGGAGGGGGGCAGCCCCAGCATTTT. Translating it yields CASSQDKGGGGQPQHF.

This clonotype was seen repeatedly, ten times or more. The chain has TRBV7-2 and TRBJ2-5, with D unresolved. V dropped 4 bases and J dropped 7 bases, with 7 bases sitting between them. The germline CDR1 and CDR2 sequences are SGHTA and FQGNSA. The CDR3 length is 11 residues. The CDR3 nucleotides are TGTGCCAGCAGCTCAAAGGGGACCCAGTACTTC. This gives the protein CASSSKGTQYF. Variable domain in full (rest from reference TRBV7-2 and TRBJ2-5): GAGVSQSPSNKVTEKGKDVELRCDPISGHTALYWYRQSLGQGLEFLIYFQGNSAPDKSGLPSDRFSAERTGGSVSTLTIQRTQQEDSAVYLCASSSKGTQYFGPGTRLLVL.

This chain connects TRBV19 to TRBJ2-7; D may be TRBD1 or TRBD2 (5 bases each). Germline CDR1 is LNHDA and CDR2 is SQIVND (reference sequence). There are 12 residues in the CDR3. V was cut by 6 bases and J by 8 bases, with 14 bases left in between. Written as DNA, the CDR3 is TGTGCCAGTAGCCTTGTTGGGGGACAGCAGTACTTC. Encoded protein: CASSLVGGQQYF. Full variable domain (rest looked up from reference TRBV19 and TRBJ2-7): DGGITQSPKYLFRKEGQNVTLSCEQNLNHDAMYWYRQDPGQGLRLIYYSQIVNDFQKGDIAEGYSVSREKKESFPLTVTSAQKNPTAFYLCASSLVGGQQYFGPGTRLTVT.

This clonotype has a count of ten or more. This chain links TRBV12-3 or TRBV12-4 with TRBJ1-5; TRBD1 matches 11 bases. The CDR3 spans 17 residues. The ends lost 5 bases at V and 2 bases at J; junction bases unmatched: 8. The CDR3 is CASSPGQGASGNQPQHF. In DNA, the CDR3 is TGTGCCAGCAGTCCAGGACAGGGGGCGAGCGGCAATCAGCCCCAGCATTTT.

This rearrangement joins TRBV29-1 to TRBJ1-4, with D uncertain. Trimming removed 4 bases from V and 8 bases from J, with 11 bases in between. The length of the CDR3 is 12 residues. CDR1 is SQVTM, CDR2 ANQGSEA, per germline. CDR3 region: CSVGKVKEKLFF. In DNA form, the CDR3 reads TGCAGCGTTGGGAAAGTTAAAGAAAAACTGTTTTTT.